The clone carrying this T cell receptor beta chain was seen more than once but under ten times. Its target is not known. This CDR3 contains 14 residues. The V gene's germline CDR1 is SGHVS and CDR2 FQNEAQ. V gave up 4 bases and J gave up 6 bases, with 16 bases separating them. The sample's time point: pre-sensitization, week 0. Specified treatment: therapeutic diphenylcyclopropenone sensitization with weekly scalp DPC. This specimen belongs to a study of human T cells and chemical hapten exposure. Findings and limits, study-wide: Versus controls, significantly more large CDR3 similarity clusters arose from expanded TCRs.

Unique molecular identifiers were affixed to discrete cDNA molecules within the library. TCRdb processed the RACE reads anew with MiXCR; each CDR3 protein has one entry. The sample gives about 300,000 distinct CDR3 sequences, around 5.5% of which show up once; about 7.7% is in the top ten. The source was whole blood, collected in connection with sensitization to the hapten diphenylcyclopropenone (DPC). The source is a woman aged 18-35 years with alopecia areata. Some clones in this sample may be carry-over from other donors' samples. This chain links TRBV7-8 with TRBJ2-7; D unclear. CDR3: CASSSVDRGTEQYF. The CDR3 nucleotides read TGTGCCAGCAGCTCCGTAGACCGCGGTACCGAGCAGTACTTC. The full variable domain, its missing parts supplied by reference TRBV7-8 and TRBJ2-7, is GAGVSQSPRYKVAKRGQDVALRCDPISGHVSLFWYQQALGQGPEFLTYFQNEAQLDKSGLPSDRFFAERPEGSVSTLKIQRTQQEDSAVYLCASSSVDRGTEQYFGPGTRLTVT.